The source of this T cell receptor (beta chain) is a study of cytomegalovirus exposure and HLA in healthy donors. Across the whole study: Within the Caucasian-associated ancestry cluster were about 81% of the approximately 400 genotyped donors.

General study findings and limits: What a later analysis reportedly showed was that an Asian-associated ancestry cluster had fewer N-insertions than the approximately 700-donor mean. It was reported that TCR beta sequences correctly inferred the HLA-A and HLA-B alleles for most subjects. Trimming of TCR beta V- and J-genes showed a link, identified in a later analysis, to a missense DCLRE1C variant.

Remarks on this clone: Its antigen is unknown.

The CDR3 has 14 amino acids. With V trimmed by 7 bases and J by 3 bases, 7 bases remained unmatched. Germline V CDR1 and CDR2: SGHRS, YFSETQ. Amplification used 60 Vbeta primers and 13 Jbeta primers. Method: immunoSEQ multiplex PCR; TCRdb's copy keeps in-frame clones and lacks some. In the table there are roughly 170,000 clones, roughly 80% of which are singletons. Sequenced material: PBMCs. This clonotype was sampled from a woman aged 18-35 years in good health and CMV-seronegative. The chain combines TRBV5-1 with TRBJ2-7, with TRBD2 matching 10 bases. The CDR3 DNA is TGCGCCAGCGCCAGCGGGAGGGCCGACTACGAGCAGTACTTC. Residues: CASASGRADYEQYF.